Sequencing of this T cell receptor beta chain was carried out in a study of cytomegalovirus exposure and HLA in healthy donors. Nominal health characterized the donors when sampled, though unrecorded immune exposures were likely. V lost 0 bases and J lost 3, with 12 bases in between. The CDR3 is made up of 15 amino acids. Per germline, CDR1 SGHTS and CDR2 YDEGEE. This clone was picked up one time. The antigen remains undetermined. Study outcomes and limitations: HLA allele associations emerged for around 16,000 TCR beta sequences in a later analysis, at 0.05 false discovery rate. Cytomegalovirus-associated status was assigned to about 170 TCR beta chains.

This PCR relied on a set of 60 Vbeta primers and 13 Jbeta primers. Sequenced by immunoSEQ multiplex PCR; TCRdb stores in-frame clones only, minus some. The table lists roughly 160,000 clones, roughly 83% of them singletons. This chain links TRBV5-8 with TRBJ2-5; D might be TRBD2 (5 bases). The sequenced material came from PBMCs. The TCR originated in a boy aged 2 to 10 in good health and CMV-seronegative. The CDR3 sequence is CASSLGRTAEETQYF. The DNA for the CDR3 is TGTGCCAGCAGCTTGGGCAGAACAGCGGAAGAGACCCAGTACTTC.